A single sample is the source of the 29 T cell receptor beta chains below, sequenced in a study of blood T cell repertoires in COVID-19. The data were produced by immunoSEQ multiplex PCR, yet TCRdb's version contains in-frame clones alone and is incomplete. The sample yields about 170,000 clones, approximately 90% seen once. The sequenced sample consisted of peripheral blood. Every receptor here comes from a man under 40 with COVID-19, enrolled during active disease.

Only one count was recorded for this clone. The CDR3 DNA reads as TGTGCCAGCAGCTTAGGGACAGGGTCGCCTAACACTGAAGCTTTCTTT. The encoded protein is CASSLGTGSPNTEAFF. The chain joins TRBV7-9 to TRBJ1-1, with 8 nucleotides matching TRBD1. CDR1 and CDR2 (germline): SEHNR, FQNEAQ (reference sequence). The CDR3 length is 16 residues. J gave up 2 bases and V 1 base, and 6 bases lay outside the gene matches.

The chain combines TRBV11-3 with TRBJ2-1; the match to TRBD1 covers 7 bases. The length of the CDR3 is 16 residues. Germline assignment: CDR1 SGHNT and CDR2 YENEEA. The junction had 7 bases not matched to a gene; V was cut back by 5 bases and J by 0 bases. The CDR3 spells CASSPGTDNSYNEQFF. CDR3 coding DNA: TGTGCCAGCAGCCCGGGGACAGATAACTCCTACAATGAGCAGTTCTTC. The full variable domain, with the rest looked up from reference TRBV11-3 and TRBJ2-1, is EAGVVQSPRYKIIEKKQPVAFWCNPISGHNTLYWYLQNLGQGPELLIRYENEEAVDDSQLPKDRFSAERLKGVDSTLKIQPAELGDSAVYLCASSPGTDNSYNEQFFGPGTRLTVL.

The V gene is TRBV27, the J gene TRBJ2-7; 7 nucleotides line up with TRBD2. This CDR3 region has 14 residues. Trimming cost V 3 bases and J 6 bases; bases outside gene matches: 8. The germline gives CDR1 MNHEY, CDR2 SMNVEV (reference sequence). In DNA form, the CDR3 reads TGTGCCAGCAGTTTCAGCGCGGGAGTAGGCGAGCAGTACTTC. Translated, it gives CASSFSAGVGEQYF.

The chain is built from TRBV9 and TRBJ2-3; 9 bases align to TRBD2. CDR3 size: 16 residues. CDR1 is SGDLS and CDR2 is YYNGEE in the germline V gene. J lost 5 bases, V lost 0 bases, and 7 bases had no gene match. The CDR3 protein is CASSVDGGGAGDTQYF. The CDR3 DNA follows: TGTGCCAGCAGCGTAGATGGCGGGGGGGCCGGAGATACGCAGTATTTT.

The gene calls are TRBV27 and TRBJ1-5; TRBD1 aligns across 10 bases. CDR1 is MNHEY, CDR2 SMNVEV, per germline (reference sequence). The CDR3 extends over 15 amino acids. V was pared by 6 bases and J by 1 base, with 3 bases of the junction left unmatched. The CDR3 region is CASRLDRGSNQPQHF. CDR3 nucleotide sequence: TGTGCCAGCAGGCTGGACAGGGGGAGCAATCAGCCCCAGCATTTT.

This rearrangement joins TRBV3-1 (or the pseudogene TRBV3-2) to TRBJ2-7, with 9 bases fitting TRBD2. The V and J ends lost 5 bases and 0 bases, in that order; junction bases with no gene match: 11. The germline V gene encodes CDR1 LGHDT and CDR2 YNNKEL (reference sequence). This CDR3 region has 17 residues. CDR3 DNA sequence: TGTGCCAGCAGCTTACCTTTGGCTAGCGGGAACTCCTACGAGCAGTACTTC. The encoded protein is CASSLPLASGNSYEQYF.

The V and J genes are TRBV29-1 and TRBJ2-5, with 7 nucleotides matching TRBD1. J gave up 4 bases and V 6 bases, and 14 bases lay outside the gene matches. This CDR3 has 15 residues. CDR1 and CDR2 (germline): SQVTM, ANQGSEA. The CDR3 DNA is TGCAGCGTGGGCTCCGGGACAGATGATAGAGAGACCCAGTACTTC. Translation gives CSVGSGTDDRETQYF.

The chain links TRBV15 to TRBJ1-4, with D hard to call. Germline lookup yields CDR1 LNHNV and CDR2 YYDKDF (reference sequence). Trimming removed 1 base from V and 8 bases from J, with 5 bases in between. The length of the CDR3 is 12 residues. The CDR3: CATSRGAEKLFF. CDR3 nucleotides: TGTGCCACCAGCAGAGGGGCAGAAAAACTGTTTTTT. The full variable domain, in which reference TRBV15 and TRBJ1-4 provide the parts outside the CDR3, is DAMVIQNPRYQVTQFGKPVTLSCSQTLNHNVMYWYQQKSSQAPKLLFHYYDKDFNNEADTPDNFQSRRPNTSFCFLDIRSPGLGDTAMYLCATSRGAEKLFFGSGTQLSVL.

The chain uses TRBV7-9 and TRBJ2-7; D is possibly TRBD2 (5 bases). The germline gives CDR1 SEHNR, CDR2 FQNEAQ (reference sequence). Trimming took off 4 bases at V and 3 bases at J, with 19 bases between the two ends. This CDR3 is built from 16 residues. The CDR3 loop reads CASSSDSRERIYEQYF. Here the CDR3 DNA reads TGTGCCAGCAGCTCTGACTCACGGGAACGGATCTACGAGCAGTACTTC. The full variable domain, rest sourced from reference TRBV7-9 and TRBJ2-7, is DTGVSQNPRHKITKRGQNVTFRCDPISEHNRLYWYRQTLGQGPEFLTYFQNEAQLEKSRLLSDRFSAERPKGSFSTLEIQRTEQGDSAMYLCASSSDSRERIYEQYFGPGTRLTVT.

V and J are TRBV5-5 and TRBJ1-5; TRBD1 aligns across 9 bases. CDR3 length equals 17 residues. Germline V gene data show CDR1 as SGHKS and CDR2 as YYEKEE (reference sequence). V was pared by 3 bases and J by 11 bases, with 18 bases of the junction left unmatched. For the CDR3, the DNA is TGTGCCAGCAGCTATACAATCCCGGGACAGGGCCGGCAGGCCCAGCATTTT. The encoded protein is CASSYTIPGQGRQAQHF.

This chain joins TRBV11-2 and TRBJ1-1; the match to TRBD1 covers 12 bases. Unmatched junction bases numbered 17, after V lost 5 bases and J lost 4 bases. The CDR3 is 19 residues long. Germline V CDR1 and CDR2: SGHAT, FQNNGV. The CDR3 DNA follows: TGTGCCAGCAGCCGAAGAACTTTGGGGACAGGGGGCAGGGGCACTGAAGCTTTCTTT. Translating it yields CASSRRTLGTGGRGTEAFF.

The chain links TRBV11-2 to TRBJ2-7; 12 bases are a match to TRBD2. The length of the CDR3 is 15 residues. The V segment lost 2 bases and the J segment 3 bases; nucleotides outside the gene matches: 2. Germline V gene lookup returns CDR1 SGHAT and CDR2 FQNNGV. CDR3 in DNA: TGTGCCAGCAGCTTAACTAGCGGGGGGTTCTACGAGCAGTACTTC. Protein: CASSLTSGGFYEQYF.

The chain has TRBV6-5 and TRBJ2-2; 8 bases are a match to TRBD2. Looked up from germline, CDR1 is MNHEY and CDR2 is SVGAGI. This CDR3 comprises 14 residues. V gave up 10 bases and J gave up 5 bases; unmatched junction bases: 9. The CDR3 spells CATGRASGTGELFF. The CDR3 DNA follows: TGTGCCACCGGAAGGGCTAGCGGGACCGGGGAGCTGTTTTTT.

The rearrangement uses TRBV9 and TRBJ1-4; 10 bases line up with TRBD1. With 3 bases clipped from V and 0 bases from J, the junction kept 11 bases outside the gene matches. The CDR3 contains 19 residues. Germline V lookup: CDR1 SGDLS, CDR2 YYNGEE. CDR3 bases: TGTGCCAGCAGCGCCGGGACAGGGGACGCAGGTGCAACTAATGAAAAACTGTTTTTT. Its translation: CASSAGTGDAGATNEKLFF.

Written as DNA, the CDR3 is TGTGCCAGCAGTTTTTTAGTAAACACTGAAGCTTTCTTT. This encodes CASSFLVNTEAFF. V gene TRBV27 combines with J gene TRBJ1-1; D unresolved. Deletions cut 3 bases from V and 2 bases from J, with 7 bases between. Germline loops: CDR1 MNHEY, CDR2 SMNVEV (reference sequence). This CDR3 is built from 13 residues.

The rearrangement uses TRBV6-1 and TRBJ2-1, with D possibly matching TRBD1 (5 bases). V was cut by 1 base and J by 7 bases, with 17 bases left in between. This CDR3 is 16 amino acids long. Germline CDR1 is MNHNS and CDR2 is SASEGT. The chain's CDR3 is CASSEGVRVQRNEQFF. The CDR3 DNA reads as TGTGCCAGCAGTGAAGGGGTCAGGGTCCAGCGTAATGAGCAGTTCTTC.

The rearrangement links TRBV21-1 to TRBJ2-4; the table assigns TRBD2, which was not confirmed against the DNA. TRBV21-1 is described as a pseudogene. This CDR3 has 19 residues. As DNA, the CDR3 is TGTGCCAGCAGCAAGGGACTAGCGGGAGAAACGGGGGCCAAAAACATTCAGTACTTC. Its protein is CASSKGLAGETGAKNIQYF.

This sequence joins TRBV7-3 and TRBJ2-1; TRBD1 matches 10 bases. The CDR3 loop spans 16 amino acids. The V gene end was trimmed by 2 bases and the J gene end by 7 bases; junction bases not matched to a gene: 8. CDR1 is SGHTA, CDR2 FQGTGA, per germline. The CDR3 is CASSLSRDRGSNEQFF. In DNA, the CDR3 is TGTGCCAGCAGCTTATCCCGGGACAGGGGATCGAATGAGCAGTTCTTC.

The genes are TRBV2 and TRBJ1-1; TRBD1 aligns across 11 bases. The CDR3 runs 15 residues. Germline V gives CDR1 SNHLY, CDR2 FYNNEI. V shed 6 bases and J 7 bases; nucleotides not matched to a gene: 10. The chain's CDR3 is CASSSPGQGVFEAFF. The CDR3 bases are TGTGCCAGCAGCTCTCCGGGACAGGGGGTTTTTGAAGCTTTCTTT. The whole variable domain, remainder taken from reference TRBV2 and TRBJ1-1, is EPEVTQTPSHQVTQMGQEVILRCVPISNHLYFYWYRQILGQKVEFLVSFYNNEISEKSEIFDDQFSVERPDGSNFTLKIRSTKLEDSAMYFCASSSPGQGVFEAFFGQGTRLTVV.

The chain has TRBV6-6 and TRBJ2-1; TRBD1 matches 8 bases. There are 16 residues in the CDR3. Germline CDR1 and CDR2: MNHNY and SVGAGI (reference sequence). Unmatched junction bases numbered 12, after V lost 5 bases and J lost 6 bases. The CDR3 nucleotides read TGTGCCAGCAGTACCGCTGACAGGGGATGGGGCAATGAGCAGTTCTTC. The encoded protein is CASSTADRGWGNEQFF.

The chain carries TRBV6-5 and TRBJ2-1; the D is unclear. The CDR3 sequence is 14 residues long. Germline CDR1 reads MNHEY; CDR2 reads SVGAGI. Trimming took 2 bases from V and 0 from J, leaving 5 bases between them. The DNA for the CDR3 is TGTGCCAGCAGTTACGAGAGCTCCTACAATGAGCAGTTCTTC. It encodes CASSYESSYNEQFF.

The CDR3 region is CSVEPAGSYDEQFF. The CDR3 DNA is TGCAGCGTTGAGCCAGCGGGTTCTTATGATGAGCAGTTCTTC. The chain employs TRBV29-1 and TRBJ2-1; TRBD2 is a possible D gene (6 bases). Looked up from germline, CDR1 is SQVTM and CDR2 is ANQGSEA. CDR3 length equals 14 residues. Trimming cost V 3 bases and J 8 bases, with 17 bases left between them.

This chain joins TRBV28 and TRBJ1-6; 7 bases are a match to TRBD1. Germline V lookup: CDR1 MDHEN, CDR2 SYDVKM. The CDR3 has 13 amino acids. The V segment lost 8 bases and the J segment 8 bases; nucleotides outside the gene matches: 6. The CDR3, as DNA: TGTGCCAGCGGAAGACAGGGCCATTCACCCCTCCACTTT. It encodes CASGRQGHSPLHF.

The rearrangement links TRBV5-4 to TRBJ2-1, with D unclear. Trimming cost V 3 bases and J 1 base, with 11 bases left between them. Germline V CDR1 and CDR2: SGHNT, YYREEE (reference sequence). This CDR3 has 15 amino acids. CDR3: CASSSGGSSYNEQFF. The CDR3 DNA reads TGTGCCAGCAGCTCGGGTGGCTCGTCCTACAATGAGCAGTTCTTC.

This sequence joins TRBV5-4 and TRBJ1-2; 11 positions match TRBD1. There are 14 residues in the CDR3. Looked up from germline, CDR1 is SGHNT and CDR2 is YYREEE (reference sequence). The V and J ends lost 4 bases and 7 bases, in that order; junction bases with no gene match: 6. The CDR3: CASSPRTGGSGYTF. The CDR3, as DNA: TGTGCCAGCAGCCCCCGGACAGGGGGCTCTGGCTACACCTTC.

This clone was counted only a few times. The chain uses TRBV3-1 (or the pseudogene TRBV3-2) and TRBJ1-1; TRBD1 agrees at 7 bases. This CDR3 is built from 14 residues. Trimming cost V 0 bases and J 8 bases; bases outside gene matches: 6. CDR1 and CDR2 (germline): LGHDT, YNNKEL (reference sequence). CDR3 in DNA: TGTGCCAGCAGCCAAGAAACAACGGACAGGGAAGCTTTCTTT. Amino acid sequence: CASSQETTDREAFF.

This chain uses TRBV9 with TRBJ1-2; 7 bases are shared with TRBD1. V was clipped by 7 bases and J by 8 bases; unmatched bases: 14. This CDR3 contains 14 residues. The germline gives CDR1 SGDLS, CDR2 YYNGEE. Written as DNA, the CDR3 is TGTGCCAGCCGTAGATTCACAGGGGCGGGAGGCTACACCTTC. Its protein product is CASRRFTGAGGYTF.

This sequence joins TRBV2 and TRBJ1-1; 9 positions match TRBD1. Germline V gene data show CDR1 as SNHLY and CDR2 as FYNNEI. Unmatched junction bases numbered 5, after V lost 5 bases and J lost 4 bases. The CDR3 has 14 amino acids. CDR3 protein: CASSSLTGGTEAFF. CDR3 DNA sequence: TGTGCCAGCAGTAGCCTGACAGGGGGCACTGAAGCTTTCTTT. Filled out from reference TRBV2 and TRBJ1-1, the complete variable domain reads EPEVTQTPSHQVTQMGQEVILRCVPISNHLYFYWYRQILGQKVEFLVSFYNNEISEKSEIFDDQFSVERPDGSNFTLKIRSTKLEDSAMYFCASSSLTGGTEAFFGQGTRLTVV.

This clone was seen a single time. The rearrangement joins TRBV11-3 to TRBJ2-1, with D perhaps TRBD1 (8 bases). This CDR3 is built from 14 residues. The V gene lost 5 bases and the J gene lost 8 bases, with 16 bases spanning the gap. CDR1 is SGHNT and CDR2 is YENEEA in the germline V gene. CDR3 in amino acids: CASSAQGGKDEQFF. CDR3 sequence (DNA): TGTGCCAGCAGCGCACAGGGGGGGAAGGATGAGCAGTTCTTC. The full variable domain, completed using reference TRBV11-3 and TRBJ2-1, is EAGVVQSPRYKIIEKKQPVAFWCNPISGHNTLYWYLQNLGQGPELLIRYENEEAVDDSQLPKDRFSAERLKGVDSTLKIQPAELGDSAVYLCASSAQGGKDEQFFGPGTRLTVL.